What follows are 14 T cell receptor beta chains derived from one specimen sequenced in a study of OX40 agonist ivuxolimab in advanced cancers. Some clones are missing from TCRdb's copy, which holds only in-frame ones; the method was immunoSEQ multiplex PCR. Of some 52,000 clones in the sample, roughly 91% are singletons; the top ten hold about 25%. The sequencing here drew on CD4+ or CD8+ T cells sorted from blood, taken in a trial of the OX40 agonist ivuxolimab. Receptor source: an adult with an advanced solid tumor such as melanoma, head and neck, liver or kidney cancer.

This clone appeared a single time. V and J are TRBV27 and TRBJ2-7, with 16 bases identical to TRBD2. This CDR3 spans 15 amino acids. Germline-derived CDR1 and CDR2 are MNHEY and SMNVEV (reference sequence). V shed 6 bases and J 6 bases; nucleotides not matched to a gene: 5. In DNA form, the CDR3 reads TGTGCCAGCAGCCCCGGGACTAGCGGGAGGGTCGAGCAGTACTTC. Translation gives CASSPGTSGRVEQYF.

This clone came up a few times. CDR3 sequence reads: CASSSLYEQYF. For the CDR3, the DNA is TGTGCCAGCAGTTCCCTCTACGAGCAGTACTTC. The chain couples TRBV6-5 to TRBJ2-7; D ambiguous. Trimming shortened V by 4 bases and J by 3 bases, and 4 bases separated the two germline ends. The CDR3 totals 11 residues. Germline V gives CDR1 MNHEY, CDR2 SVGAGI.

This rearrangement joins TRBV6-1 to TRBJ2-5; D perhaps matches TRBD2 (5 bases). The DNA end lines up better with TRBJ2-7; the J call may be wrong. The germline CDR1 and CDR2 sequences are MNHNS and SASEGT. This CDR3 spans 14 amino acids. CDR3 in DNA: TGTGCCAGCAGTGATGTTGGAGACTACTACGAGCAGTACTTC. Protein: CASSDVGDYYEQYF.

The chain has TRBV29-1 and TRBJ2-1, with D uncertain. The V end was cut by 3 bases, the J end by 3 bases, with 3 bases between. This CDR3 contains 11 residues. The germline CDR1 and CDR2 sequences are SQVTM and ANQGSEA. The CDR3 loop reads CSVDLYNEQFF. The CDR3 DNA reads TGCAGCGTTGACCTCTACAATGAGCAGTTCTTC.

The chain has TRBV13 and TRBJ2-2; 13 nucleotides line up with TRBD2. V trimming: 3 bases; J trimming: 6 bases; junction bases outside the gene matches: 1. The germline CDR1 and CDR2 sequences are PRHDT and FYEKMQ (reference sequence). CDR3 size: 15 residues. The CDR3 DNA sequence: TGTGCCAGCAGCTTCGGACTAGCGGGAGCCGGGGAGCTGTTTTTT. It yields the protein CASSFGLAGAGELFF.

V is TRBV19 and J is TRBJ2-7; no reliable D call. The CDR3 runs to 14 residues. Trimming took off 3 bases at V and 2 bases at J, with 11 bases between the two ends. Per the germline V gene, CDR1 is LNHDA and CDR2 is SQIVND (reference sequence). The CDR3 here is CASSIGGDPYEQYF. The CDR3 DNA reads TGTGCCAGTAGTATCGGCGGAGACCCCTACGAGCAGTACTTC.

This chain joins TRBV7-8 and TRBJ2-7; unclear D gene. V shed 2 bases and J shed 5 bases, with 7 bases lying between them. Germline-derived CDR1 and CDR2 are SGHVS and FQNEAQ. The CDR3 is 12 amino acids. The CDR3 DNA sequence: TGTGCCAGCAGCTTAAATAGCAACGAGCAGTACTTC. Protein product: CASSLNSNEQYF.

On this clone itself: This may come from a read error, since a much larger clone is one base off. This chain joins TRBV7-9 and TRBJ1-3; D not resolved. Germline CDR1 is SEHNR and CDR2 is FQNEAQ (reference sequence). This CDR3 is 10 amino acids long. The CDR3 sequence: CVSSFDTIYF. CDR3 sequence (DNA): TGTGTCAGCAGCTTTGACACCATATATTTT.

The rearrangement links TRBV9 to TRBJ2-3; 8 positions match TRBD2. The CDR3 sequence is 18 residues long. CDR1 is SGDLS and CDR2 is YYNGEE in the germline V gene. With 6 bases clipped from V and 3 bases from J, the junction kept 18 bases outside the gene matches. The CDR3 bases are TGTGCCAGCAACCCTGGGGGACCGCCTAGCGGGTGGACAGATACGCAGTATTTT. Amino acid sequence: CASNPGGPPSGWTDTQYF. The full variable domain, completed using reference TRBV9 and TRBJ2-3, is DSGVTQTPKHLITATGQRVTLRCSPRSGDLSVYWYQQSLDQGLQFLIQYYNGEERAKGNILERFSAQQFPDLHSELNLSSLELGDSALYFCASNPGGPPSGWTDTQYFGPGTRLTVL.

CDR3 bases: TGTGCCGTACAGGGTCACGAGCAGTACTTC. Protein product: CAVQGHEQYF. The genes are TRBV2 and TRBJ2-7; weak D call: TRBD1 (6 bases). The germline V gene encodes CDR1 SNHLY and CDR2 FYNNEI. CDR3 size: 10 residues. V was shortened by 11 bases and J by 5 bases, with 10 bases between the two germline ends.

The chain recombines TRBV7-9 with TRBJ1-2, with TRBD1 matching 9 bases. The germline gives CDR1 SEHNR, CDR2 FQNEAQ (reference sequence). J lost 6 bases, V lost 5 bases, and 4 bases had no gene match. This CDR3 is 13 amino acids long. The CDR3 region has the DNA TGTGCCAGCAGCCTCACAGGGGGCAATGGCTACACCTTC. Protein product: CASSLTGGNGYTF.

The chain links TRBV7-2 to TRBJ1-2; D perhaps matches TRBD1 (6 bases). CDR3 size: 14 residues. Germline values: CDR1 SGHTA, CDR2 FQGNSA. V lost 0 bases, J lost 8 bases, and 13 bases lay in between. This CDR3 is CASSLAGAVAGYTF. The CDR3 DNA follows: TGTGCCAGCAGCTTAGCGGGGGCAGTAGCCGGCTACACCTTC.

This rearrangement joins TRBV4-2 to TRBJ2-3; TRBD2 matches at 9 bases. With V trimmed by 0 bases and J by 1 base, 2 bases remained unmatched. CDR3 length: 16 residues. CDR1 is LGHNA, CDR2 YNFKEQ, per germline. CDR3 nucleotide sequence: TGTGCCAGCAGCCAAGAGCGGGAGGGGGGCACAGATACGCAGTATTTT. The encoded protein is CASSQEREGGTDTQYF.

The rearrangement joins TRBV28 to TRBJ2-7; no reliable D call. The V and J ends lost 5 bases and 3 bases respectively, with 17 bases between them. The CDR3 spans 15 residues. The germline V gene encodes CDR1 MDHEN and CDR2 SYDVKM. DNA for the CDR3: TGTGCCAGCAGTGGCCTGCGGCGGATGATCTACGAGCAGTACTTC. Translating gives CASSGLRRMIYEQYF.